This TCR beta chain was recovered during a study of cytomegalovirus exposure and HLA in healthy donors. Across the whole study: The same platform as the approximately 640 first-cohort repertoires was used for the 100 to 150 validation repertoires, a later analysis reported.

TCRdb keeps only in-frame clones here, not all; method: immunoSEQ multiplex PCR. This repertoire shows some 76,000 clones, about 93% found once; its top ten account for around 2.1%. Germline V CDR1 and CDR2: LNHDA, SQIVND (reference sequence). This CDR3 spans 20 amino acids. V lost 4 bases to trimming and J lost 0 bases, with 25 bases between them. Broader study findings: Rarity characterized most TCR sequences, yet some public TCRs appeared in many donors.

The donors were members of the approximately 130-subject validation cohort (separate from the roughly 670-subject first cohort). About this clone itself: The antigen is undetermined.

The rearrangement uses TRBV19 and TRBJ1-5, with D tentatively TRBD1 (6 bases). Sequenced sample: PBMCs. The receptor comes from a woman aged 18 to 35 in good health and CMV-seronegative. Written as DNA, the CDR3 is TGTGCCAGTAGTAGGGACATAGAGGGGTCGGGACACCCTAGCAATCAGCCCCAGCATTTT. Translating gives CASSRDIEGSGHPSNQPQHF.